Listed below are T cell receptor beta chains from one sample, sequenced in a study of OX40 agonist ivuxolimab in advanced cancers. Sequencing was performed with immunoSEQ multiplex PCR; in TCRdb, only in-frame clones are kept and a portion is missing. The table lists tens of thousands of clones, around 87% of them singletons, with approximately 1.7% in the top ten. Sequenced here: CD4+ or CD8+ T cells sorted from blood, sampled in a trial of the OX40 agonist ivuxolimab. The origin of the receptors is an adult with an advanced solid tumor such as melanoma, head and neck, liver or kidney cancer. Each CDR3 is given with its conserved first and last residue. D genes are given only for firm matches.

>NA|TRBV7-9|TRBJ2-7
CASSLVGGRAPYEQYF
TGTGCCAGCAGCTTAGTGGGCGGGCGGGCCCCCTACGAGCAGTACTTC
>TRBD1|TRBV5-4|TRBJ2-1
CASRGTGESNEQFF
TGTGCCAGCAGAGGGACAGGGGAGAGCAATGAGCAGTTCTTC
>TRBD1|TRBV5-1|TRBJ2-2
CASSLNSGTANTGELFF
TGCGCCAGCAGCTTGAACTCCGGGACAGCGAACACCGGGGAGCTGTTTTTT
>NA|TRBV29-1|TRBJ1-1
CSGYDQGSNTEAFF
TGCAGCGGCTATGATCAGGGGAGTAACACTGAAGCCTTCTTT
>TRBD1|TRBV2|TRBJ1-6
CASTSTGGNSPLHF
TGTGCCAGCACTTCGACAGGGGGCAATTCACCCCTCCACTTT
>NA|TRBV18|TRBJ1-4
CASSRTSANEKLFF
TGTGCCAGCTCACGGACGAGTGCTAATGAAAAACTGTTTTTT
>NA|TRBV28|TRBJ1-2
CASSLRGGLKLYGYTF
TGTGCCAGCAGTTTGAGAGGGGGGCTCAAACTGTATGGCTACACCTTC
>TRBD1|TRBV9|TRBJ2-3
CASSPRRGQDTQYF
TGTGCCAGCAGCCCCCGAAGGGGGCAAGATACGCAGTATTTT
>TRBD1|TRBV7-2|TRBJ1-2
CASSFTGGASYGYTF
TGTGCCAGCAGCTTTACAGGGGGCGCGAGCTATGGCTACACCTTC
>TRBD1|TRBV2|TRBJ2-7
CASSQGTVSYEQYF
TGTGCCAGCAGTCAAGGGACAGTCTCCTACGAGCAGTACTTC
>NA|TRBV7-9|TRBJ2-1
CASSLARQASSYNEQFF
TGTGCCAGCAGCTTAGCGCGTCAGGCGAGCTCCTACAATGAGCAGTTCTTC
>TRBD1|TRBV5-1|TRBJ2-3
CASSLNRGTDTQYF
TGCGCCAGCAGCTTAAACAGGGGGACAGATACGCAGTATTTT
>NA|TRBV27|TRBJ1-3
CASSLTSPSGNTIYF
TGTGCCAGCAGTCTCACTAGCCCCTCTGGAAACACCATATATTTT
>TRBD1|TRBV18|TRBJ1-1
CASSRRDRLNTEAFF
TGTGCCAGCTCACGACGGGACAGACTGAACACTGAAGCTTTCTTT
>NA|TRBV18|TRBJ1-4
CASSPGRGNEKLFF
TGTGCCAGCTCACCTGGCAGGGGTAATGAAAAACTGTTTTTT
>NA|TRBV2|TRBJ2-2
CASSEAGVGELFF
TGTGCCAGCAGTGAAGCGGGGGTCGGGGAGCTGTTTTTT
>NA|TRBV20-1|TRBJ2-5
CSLQVQETQYF
TGCAGTCTCCAGGTGCAAGAGACCCAGTACTTC